Ten or more counts support the clone carrying this T cell receptor beta chain. Its antigen is unknown. This sample was included in a study of Graves' ophthalmopathy and Graves' hyperthyroidism. Study-level points and caveats: A roughly 80% specificity and about 90% sensitivity were achieved by a 13-signature model that separated ophthalmopathy from stable hyperthyroidism.

V lost 6 bases to trimming and J lost 6 bases; unmatched junction nucleotides: 9. This CDR3 region has 15 residues. CDR1 and CDR2 from the germline V gene are MNHNS and SASEGT. None of the included patients had other autoimmune diseases, uncontrolled infections, pregnancy or lactation, as these led to exclusion. Using RNA transcripts, the TCR beta CDR3 regions were amplified. Second-round multiplex PCR followed a first-round RT-PCR using HTBI primers. MiXCR, run by TCRdb on the multiplex PCR reads, gives a single entry per CDR3 protein. The profile shows some 410,000 distinct CDR3 sequences, approximately 21% of them singletons.

Sequenced: peripheral blood. V is TRBV6-1 and J is TRBJ1-5; 9 positions agree with TRBD1. This clonotype was obtained from a woman younger than 35 with stable Graves' hyperthyroidism. This CDR3 is CASRAGTGGGQPQHF. The CDR3 DNA reads TGTGCCAGCAGGGCCGGAACAGGGGGCGGTCAGCCCCAGCATTTT.